This T cell receptor (beta chain) was captured in a study of Ad26.COV2.S vaccination and SARS-CoV-2 variants. Study overall: Intramuscularly, Ad26.COV2.S was given either once or twice, 56 days apart.

Generated by immunoSEQ multiplex PCR, the TCRdb table keeps only in-frame clones and is missing some. The sample has hundreds of thousands of clones, roughly nine tenths seen once. The CDR3 covers 14 residues. V lost 4 bases and J 5 bases, leaving 15 bases between the germline ends. The V gene's germline CDR1 is MNHEY and CDR2 SVGEGT. Treatment of the sample: about 20 received Ad26.COV2.S at low or high dose, single or two shots; about 5 received placebo; per-sample allocation not given. The samples date from day 63 after the first vaccine or placebo injection. Donation was by an adult aged 18-55 years who was in Boston. Ad26.COV2.S expressed prefusion-stabilized spike from the original Wuhan strain.

The rearrangement joins TRBV6-2 or TRBV6-3 to TRBJ2-7; D possibly corresponds to TRBD1 (7 bases). The specimen was peripheral blood, collected in a trial of Ad26.COV2.S vaccine versus placebo. This TCR came from a person between 18 and 59 years old who received the Ad26.COV2.S COVID-19 vaccine or a placebo. The CDR3 sequence: CASSSTGEVDEQYF. Written as DNA, the CDR3 is TGTGCCAGCAGTTCCACAGGGGAGGTGGACGAGCAGTACTTC.